This T cell receptor (beta chain) was sequenced in a study of CD8+ T cells in alopecia areata. Overall study context: Administration of oral tofacitinib to treated patients was at 5 to 10 mg twice daily.

The CDR3 has 16 residues. CDR1 and CDR2 (germline): SNHLY, FYNNEI. V was trimmed by 6 bases and J by 2 bases, leaving 17 bases between them. Note on this clone: Its antigen is not known.

It was cDNA, reverse transcribed from extracted RNA, that served as the sequencing template. Method: immunoSEQ multiplex PCR; TCRdb's copy keeps in-frame clones and lacks some. The repertoire has roughly 64,000 clones, under 60% of them found once; the top ten carry about a fifth. Study results and limitations: Scalp clonality and expanded CD8+ clones among the top 100 showed significant decreases with tofacitinib. Scalp data also include sequences from resident alphabeta T cells of normal skin.

The treatment was: oral pan-JAK inhibitor, 5-10 mg twice daily. Sorting from PBMCs produced CD4+ and CD8+ T cells. The gene calls are TRBV2 and TRBJ2-1; maybe TRBD2 (5 bases). Source: CD8+ T cells sorted from blood, taken at approximately week 36, from a patient treated with tofacitinib. This clonotype originated in a human donor with alopecia areata. The DNA of the CDR3 is TGTGCCAGCAGAGACCGGGGAAGGCTCCCCTACAATGAGCAGTTCTTC. Encoded protein: CASRDRGRLPYNEQFF.